Listed here are 27 T cell receptor beta chains from one sample, sequenced in a study of technical replicates of blood from four donors. Using immunoSEQ multiplex PCR, the repertoire was profiled, and TCRdb retains in-frame clones only, with some absent. This table has 60,000 to 90,000 clones, about 92% appearing once. The material sequenced was T cells isolated from PBMCs. The receptor source for this set is a human donor in good health.

To note about this clone: In the same sample, other DNA sequences code for this CDR3. This sequence joins TRBV9 and TRBJ1-1; a weak D match, TRBD1 (5 bases). CDR1 and CDR2 (germline): SGDLS, YYNGEE. V gave up 0 bases and J gave up 1 base, with 7 bases separating them. This CDR3 is built from 14 residues. This CDR3 reads CASSVGQGNTEAFF. DNA of the CDR3: TGTGCCAGCAGCGTAGGTCAGGGGAACACTGAAGCTTTCTTT.

The chain joins TRBV2 to TRBJ1-1; 9 bases map to TRBD1. With V trimmed by 6 bases and J by 9 bases, 11 bases remained unmatched. The CDR3 spans 14 residues. The germline CDR1 and CDR2 sequences are SNHLY and FYNNEI. CDR3: CASSSLGTGQKAFF. CDR3 DNA sequence: TGTGCCAGCAGCTCTCTAGGGACAGGGCAAAAAGCTTTCTTT.

The chain recombines TRBV6-1 with TRBJ2-5; 8 nucleotides line up with TRBD2. Losses at the gene ends were 5 bases for V and 1 base for J; bases not matched to a gene: 3. This CDR3 has 14 residues. Germline V gene sequence: CDR1 MNHNS, CDR2 SASEGT. The CDR3 spells CASSHSGTQETQYF. CDR3 nucleotides: TGTGCCAGCAGTCATAGCGGGACCCAAGAGACCCAGTACTTC.

The J gene is TRBJ2-1, the V gene TRBV6-1; 7 bases agree with TRBD1. CDR1 MNHNS and CDR2 SASEGT come from the germline V gene. The CDR3 runs 15 residues. V trimming: 4 bases; J trimming: 7 bases; junction bases outside the gene matches: 10. CDR3 bases: TGTGCCAGCAGTGGGTTGACAGGGCGCCTTAATGAGCAGTTCTTC. Its protein product is CASSGLTGRLNEQFF.

V and J are TRBV11-2 and TRBJ2-7; the D gene is possibly TRBD1 (6 bases). The CDR3 length is 16 residues. With 3 bases removed from V and 1 base from J, the gap between germline ends came to 16 bases. Per the germline V gene, CDR1 is SGHAT and CDR2 is FQNNGV. Written as DNA, the CDR3 is TGTGCCAGCAGCTTTCTAGGGACATCTGATTCCTACGAGCAGTACTTC. It encodes CASSFLGTSDSYEQYF.

This chain uses TRBV6-5 with TRBJ2-1, with TRBD2 identical over 7 bases. The germline CDR1 and CDR2 sequences are MNHEY and SVGAGI. Trimming took 5 bases from V and 2 from J; bases not matched to a gene: 6. The CDR3 is made up of 15 amino acids. CDR3 sequence (DNA): TGTGCCAGCAGTCTGGGGGGGGAGGCCTACAATGAGCAGTTCTTC. Translated: CASSLGGEAYNEQFF.

The V gene is TRBV7-3, the J gene TRBJ2-3; TRBD2 might be the D (6 bases). Germline CDR1 SGHTA, CDR2 FQGTGA. The CDR3 sequence is 15 residues long. V gave up 2 bases and J gave up 4 bases, with 13 bases separating them. This CDR3 reads CASSLSAGRSDTQYF. In DNA form, the CDR3 reads TGTGCCAGCAGCTTATCAGCAGGGAGGTCAGATACGCAGTATTTT.

The CDR3 nucleotides are TGTGCCAGCAGTCAGGACAGGGCCTCCTACGAGCAGTACTTC. Its protein is CASSQDRASYEQYF. The chain carries TRBV13 and TRBJ2-7; 8 bases map to TRBD1. CDR1 is PRHDT and CDR2 is FYEKMQ in the germline V gene (reference sequence). With V trimmed by 6 bases and J by 0 bases, 4 bases remained unmatched. The CDR3 has 14 residues.

The DNA for the CDR3 is TGCAGCGTTGTTTTCATCCCACCGAGGGAAGCTAGTGGTGGGGCCAACGTCCTGACTTTC. Protein: CSVVFIPPREASGGANVLTF. This sequence joins TRBV29-1 and TRBJ2-6; D perhaps matches TRBD2 (5 bases). Deletions cut 4 bases from V and 3 bases from J, with 28 bases between. CDR1 and CDR2 (germline): SQVTM, ANQGSEA. This CDR3 spans 20 amino acids.

The V and J genes are TRBV6-5 and TRBJ1-1; perhaps TRBD1 as D (5 bases). Trimming took 0 bases from V and 1 from J, leaving 9 bases between them. Germline CDR1 and CDR2: MNHEY and SVGAGI. The CDR3 spans 15 residues. CDR3 loop: CASSYSGGGNTEAFF. CDR3 sequence (DNA): TGTGCCAGCAGTTACTCCGGGGGAGGGAACACTGAAGCTTTCTTT.

The rearrangement joins TRBV10-3 to TRBJ1-1, with TRBD1 as a possible D gene (6 bases). CDR3 length: 12 residues. The germline gives CDR1 ENHRY, CDR2 SYGVKD. V was shortened by 6 bases and J by 2 bases, with 7 bases between the two germline ends. This CDR3 reads CAIRQGNTEAFF. In nucleotides, the CDR3 is TGTGCCATCAGACAGGGTAACACTGAAGCTTTCTTT.

V usage is TRBV11-3 and J usage is TRBJ2-7, with D possibly being TRBD1 (5 bases). The CDR3 is 14 residues long. Trimming left V 5 bases short and J 1 base short, with 12 bases between. Germline V gene data show CDR1 as SGHNT and CDR2 as YENEEA. CDR3 loop: CASSKETESYEQYF. DNA of the CDR3: TGTGCCAGCAGCAAAGAGACAGAATCCTACGAGCAGTACTTC.

The chain employs TRBV10-1 and TRBJ1-1; 7 nucleotides agree with TRBD1. Germline-derived CDR1 and CDR2 are WNHNN and SYGVQD (reference sequence). There are 17 residues in the CDR3. V gave up 3 bases and J gave up 3 bases; unmatched junction bases: 13. This CDR3 reads CASSDGGSRGKDTEAFF. Written as DNA, the CDR3 is TGCGCCAGCAGTGATGGGGGGAGCAGGGGGAAGGACACTGAAGCTTTCTTT.

The chain recombines TRBV5-4 with TRBJ2-2, with D maybe TRBD1 (6 bases). The CDR3 contains 15 residues. Germline CDR1 reads SGHNT; CDR2 reads YYREEE (reference sequence). V gave up 5 bases and J gave up 2 bases, with 13 bases separating them. CDR3 sequence (DNA): TGTGCCAGCAGTGCCAGGACAGATAACACCGGGGAGCTGTTTTTT. This translates into CASSARTDNTGELFF.

CDR3 residues: CASSLDRLERNEQYF. CDR3 nucleotide sequence: TGTGCCAGCAGCTTAGACAGGCTTGAGAGAAACGAGCAGTACTTC. The chain has TRBV11-2 and TRBJ2-7, with no clear D. Per germline, CDR1 SGHAT and CDR2 FQNNGV. The germline V and J ends were trimmed by 0 bases and 5 bases, with 14 bases remaining between them. The CDR3 sequence is 15 residues long.

The V and J genes are TRBV11-2 and TRBJ2-7, with 14 bases that match TRBD2. CDR1 SGHAT and CDR2 FQNNGV come from the germline V gene. This CDR3 comprises 16 residues. V lost 5 bases, J lost 5 bases, and 8 bases stayed unmatched. The DNA of the CDR3 is TGTGCCAGCAGCCCTGGACTAGCGGGAGGAACGGACGAGCAGTACTTC. Its protein is CASSPGLAGGTDEQYF.

The V call is TRBV6-6, the J call TRBJ1-3; D is undetermined. The germline V gene has CDR1 MNHNY and CDR2 SVGAGI (reference sequence). This CDR3 spans 14 amino acids. Trimming shortened V by 7 bases and J by 2 bases, and 12 bases separated the two germline ends. CDR3 bases: TGTGCCAGCACCCCGAGGGCCACTGGAAACACCATATATTTT. It yields the protein CASTPRATGNTIYF.

The rearrangement uses TRBV5-4 and TRBJ1-3; no firm D call. The CDR3 runs to 16 residues. V lost 0 bases and J lost 1, with 11 bases in between. CDR1 is SGHNT, CDR2 YYREEE, per germline (reference sequence). CDR3 sequence reads: CASSLDSRTSGNTIYF. The DNA of the CDR3 is TGTGCCAGCAGCTTGGACAGCCGTACATCTGGAAACACCATATATTTT.

The CDR3 protein is CASSYRVHGYTF. The CDR3 DNA follows: TGTGCCAGCAGTTATAGAGTTCATGGCTACACCTTC. This chain uses TRBV28 with TRBJ1-2; D ambiguous. Trimming took off 4 bases at V and 6 bases at J, with 9 bases between the two ends. The CDR3 is made up of 12 amino acids. The germline CDR1 and CDR2 sequences are MDHEN and SYDVKM.

Concerning this clone itself: The junction departs from germline at one end; a sequencing error may be responsible. The chain employs TRBV7-8 and TRBJ2-7, with 11 bases that match TRBD2. This CDR3 has 13 amino acids. Germline V gene lookup returns CDR1 SGHVS and CDR2 FQNEAQ. The CDR3 nucleotides are TGTGCCAGCAGCTTAGACCTGACTAGCGGGAAGGTTTTC. Its protein is CASSLDLTSGKVF. Drawing the rest from reference TRBV7-8 and TRBJ2-7, the complete variable domain is GAGVSQSPRYKVAKRGQDVALRCDPISGHVSLFWYQQALGQGPEFLTYFQNEAQLDKSGLPSDRFFAERPEGSVSTLKIQRTQQEDSAVYLCASSLDLTSGKVFGPGTRLTVT.

V is TRBV27 and J is TRBJ2-7; 9 bases are shared with TRBD2. The CDR3 totals 15 residues. With 5 bases clipped from V and 3 bases from J, the junction kept 8 bases outside the gene matches. Germline CDR1 and CDR2: MNHEY and SMNVEV (reference sequence). The CDR3 protein is CASSLSGSEFYEQYF. In DNA, the CDR3 is TGTGCCAGCAGTCTTAGCGGGAGCGAATTCTACGAGCAGTACTTC.

This clone is a singleton in its sample. The chain has TRBV6-5 and TRBJ2-1; tentative D call: TRBD2 (5 bases). Trimming took off 4 bases at V and 8 bases at J, with 12 bases between the two ends. The CDR3 consists of 13 residues. CDR1 and CDR2 from the germline V gene are MNHEY and SVGAGI. The CDR3 region is CASSLRGIDEQFF. CDR3 in DNA: TGTGCCAGCAGTTTAAGAGGGATTGATGAGCAGTTCTTC.

The chain joins TRBV4-1 to TRBJ2-7; the match to TRBD1 covers 7 bases. Germline V gene data show CDR1 as MGHRA and CDR2 as YSYEKL. V was clipped by 2 bases and J by 5 bases; unmatched bases: 6. CDR3 size: 14 residues. The CDR3 region is CASSQLNRGDEQYF. The CDR3 bases are TGCGCCAGCAGCCAACTTAACAGGGGCGACGAGCAGTACTTC.

This chain connects TRBV18 to TRBJ1-4; D not certain. Trimming took off 4 bases at V and 0 bases at J, with 12 bases between the two ends. The CDR3 extends over 16 amino acids. Germline assignment: CDR1 KGHSH and CDR2 LQKENI. The CDR3 bases are TGTGCCAGCTCACTCTACGACACCGCAACTAATGAAAAACTGTTTTTT. Translation: CASSLYDTATNEKLFF.

The chain joins TRBV12-2 to TRBJ2-7; TRBD1 is the table's D call and was not checked against the DNA. TRBV12-2 is a documented pseudogene. The CDR3 covers 20 residues. The CDR3 DNA reads as TGTGCAAGTCGCTTAGCCAGGGACAGGGGGCCGCCCCTGGCACCTTACGAGCAGTACTTC. Protein: CASRLARDRGPPLAPYEQYF.

This clone was observed a handful of times. The chain has TRBV19 and TRBJ2-7; unclear D gene. Trimming shortened V by 1 base and J by 0 bases, and 4 bases separated the two germline ends. CDR1 and CDR2 (germline): LNHDA, SQIVND (reference sequence). The CDR3 consists of 13 residues. CDR3 loop: CASSIGSSYEQYF. The CDR3 DNA reads as TGTGCCAGTAGTATAGGGAGCTCCTACGAGCAGTACTTC.

In DNA form, the CDR3 reads TGTGCCAGCTCACTCCTTAGGGCGGGTCCTTACAATGAGCAGTTCTTC. As protein: CASSLLRAGPYNEQFF. V is TRBV18 and J is TRBJ2-1, with D possibly matching TRBD2 (5 bases). The CDR3 is 16 residues long. Trimming removed 4 bases at V and 4 bases at J, with 17 bases between. Germline V gene lookup returns CDR1 KGHSH and CDR2 LQKENI. Supplemented by reference TRBV18 and TRBJ2-1, the full variable domain reads NAGVMQNPRHLVRRRGQEARLRCSPMKGHSHVYWYRQLPEEGLKFMVYLQKENIIDESGMPKERFSAEFPKEGPSILRIQQVVRGDSAAYFCASSLLRAGPYNEQFFGPGTRLTVL.